Presented here are 9 T cell receptor beta chains from one specimen sequenced in a study of blood T cell repertoires in COVID-19. Some clones are missing from TCRdb's copy, which holds only in-frame ones; the method was immunoSEQ multiplex PCR. This table holds 250,000 or so clones, over 80% found once. Sequenced: PBMCs or T cells enriched from blood (not recorded which). The receptors derive from a man over 45 who had been exposed to COVID-19.

This clone showed up just a few times. The rearrangement joins TRBV11-2 to TRBJ2-7; 8 nucleotides match TRBD2. This CDR3 spans 16 amino acids. Germline CDR1 is SGHAT and CDR2 is FQNNGV. Trimming took 0 bases from V and 2 from J; bases not matched to a gene: 6. CDR3 DNA: TGTGCCAGCAGCTTAGAATTGGGGACTAGTGCCTACGAGCAGTACTTC. Translating it yields CASSLELGTSAYEQYF.

The chain combines TRBV5-1 with TRBJ1-4; D may be TRBD1 (5 bases). Germline V lookup: CDR1 SGHRS, CDR2 YFSETQ. The CDR3 sequence is 13 residues long. Trimming stripped 5 bases from V and 5 bases from J, with 10 bases between. CDR3 sequence: CASRTDRNEKLFF. The CDR3 region has the DNA TGCGCCAGCAGGACCGACAGAAATGAAAAACTGTTTTTT.

This chain joins TRBV5-1 and TRBJ2-2; 15 nucleotides line up with TRBD2. CDR1 is SGHRS, CDR2 YFSETQ, per germline. V shed 3 bases, J shed 4 bases, and the junction held 4 bases outside the gene matches. The CDR3 has 17 amino acids. The CDR3 sequence is CASSWGLAGGRTGELFF. CDR3 sequence (DNA): TGCGCCAGCAGCTGGGGACTAGCGGGAGGACGCACCGGGGAGCTGTTTTTT.

This clone has more than one count but fewer than ten. The rearrangement links TRBV28 to TRBJ1-5, with D unresolved. The CDR3 covers 13 residues. The V gene's germline CDR1 is MDHEN and CDR2 SYDVKM. V was pared by 5 bases and J by 4 bases, with 9 bases between. The CDR3 is CASSLPFNQPQHF. CDR3 in DNA: TGTGCCAGCAGTCTACCTTTTAATCAGCCCCAGCATTTT.

This rearrangement joins TRBV7-3 to TRBJ1-1; D is undetermined. The ends were cut back, 0 bases at V and 2 bases at J, with 4 bases in the middle. The V gene's germline CDR1 is SGHTA and CDR2 FQGTGA. The length of the CDR3 is 13 residues. The CDR3 spells CASSLTVNTEAFF. CDR3 DNA sequence: TGTGCCAGCAGCTTAACCGTAAACACTGAAGCTTTCTTT.

The CDR3 here is CASMGTPNTEAFF. The CDR3 DNA follows: TGTGCCAGCATGGGGACACCGAACACTGAAGCTTTCTTT. The chain carries TRBV28 and TRBJ1-1, with D perhaps TRBD1 (6 bases). The germline V gene has CDR1 MDHEN and CDR2 SYDVKM. The CDR3 loop spans 13 amino acids. V was shortened by 7 bases and J by 1 base, with 10 bases between the two germline ends. The full variable domain, with the rest looked up from reference TRBV28 and TRBJ1-1, is DVKVTQSSRYLVKRTGEKVFLECVQDMDHENMFWYRQDPGLGLRLIYFSYDVKMKEKGDIPEGYSVSREKKERFSLILESASTNQTSMYLCASMGTPNTEAFFGQGTRLTVV.

The V gene is TRBV5-6, the J gene TRBJ1-6; tentatively, D is TRBD1 (5 bases). CDR3 length equals 15 residues. Trimming stripped 4 bases from V and 11 bases from J, with 19 bases between. The V gene's germline CDR1 is SGHDT and CDR2 YYEEEE. CDR3 in amino acids: CASSPGYGRAPPLHF. The CDR3 DNA is TGTGCCAGCAGCCCAGGGTATGGGAGGGCCCCACCCCTCCACTTT.

The V and J genes are TRBV19 and TRBJ1-6; D is unresolved. Germline loops: CDR1 LNHDA, CDR2 SQIVND (reference sequence). Between the trimmed V and J ends, which lost 5 bases and 4 bases, there was a span of 12 bases. The CDR3 spans 15 residues. The CDR3 region has the DNA TGTGCCAGTAGTTCCCTCCAGACATATAATTCACCCCTCCACTTT. It codes for CASSSLQTYNSPLHF. The complete variable domain, with remaining parts taken from reference TRBV19 and TRBJ1-6, reads DGGITQSPKYLFRKEGQNVTLSCEQNLNHDAMYWYRQDPGQGLRLIYYSQIVNDFQKGDIAEGYSVSREKKESFPLTVTSAQKNPTAFYLCASSSLQTYNSPLHFGNGTRLTVT.

This chain uses TRBV24-1 with TRBJ2-1, with 8 nucleotides matching TRBD1. J gave up 0 bases and V 4 bases, and 4 bases lay outside the gene matches. CDR3 length equals 16 residues. Looked up from germline, CDR1 is KGHDR and CDR2 is SFDVKD. The chain's CDR3 is CATSDLDRGSYNEQFF. CDR3 coding DNA: TGTGCCACCAGTGACCTAGACAGGGGCTCCTACAATGAGCAGTTCTTC.